One sample yielded the 14 T cell receptor beta chains listed below, sequenced in a study of cytomegalovirus exposure and HLA in healthy donors. The primer mix had 60 Vbeta and 13 Jbeta primers. The data were produced by immunoSEQ multiplex PCR, yet TCRdb's version contains in-frame clones alone and is incomplete. The data hold around 150,000 clones, with around 79% observed a single time. Material: PBMCs. The receptors shown here come from a man aged 50 to 59 in good health and CMV-seropositive.

The V call is TRBV10-1, the J call TRBJ2-5; D ambiguous. With the DNA end fitting TRBJ2-7 better, the J assignment may be wrong. The length of the CDR3 is 11 residues. Germline lookup yields CDR1 WNHNN and CDR2 SYGVQD (reference sequence). CDR3 in DNA: TGCGCCAGCAGTGCAGGCTACGAGCAGTACTTC. Protein: CASSAGYEQYF.

The chain uses TRBV7-9 and TRBJ2-5; a possible D gene is TRBD1 (5 bases). Trimming shortened V by 1 base and J by 7 bases, and 16 bases separated the two germline ends. Germline assignment: CDR1 SEHNR and CDR2 FQNEAQ (reference sequence). The CDR3 loop spans 15 amino acids. This chain's CDR3 is CASSLVVSAQGTQYF. The CDR3 DNA reads as TGTGCCAGCAGCTTAGTAGTGTCCGCCCAGGGGACCCAGTACTTC.

This rearrangement joins TRBV30 to TRBJ2-3, with no clear D. The CDR3 contains 14 residues. In germline, CDR1 is GTSNPN, CDR2 SVGIG (reference sequence). V gave up 0 bases and J gave up 1 base, with 8 bases separating them. The CDR3 DNA sequence: TGTGCCTGGAGTGTCTTGAGCCGCACAGATACGCAGTATTTT. Its translation: CAWSVLSRTDTQYF.

Of note for this clone: The junction departs from germline at one end; a sequencing error may be responsible. The CDR3, as DNA: TGTTCCAGCAGCACCAGGGGGGAGGATCAGCCCCAGCATTTT. Translated, it gives CSSSTRGEDQPQHF. V is TRBV7-9 and J is TRBJ1-5; 7 positions agree with TRBD1. The germline V gene encodes CDR1 SEHNR and CDR2 FQNEAQ (reference sequence). The CDR3 sequence is 14 residues long.

CDR3 sequence: CASSFTPGGPTTNEKLFF. In DNA, the CDR3 is TGTGCCAGCAGTTTCACCCCCGGGGGTCCGACAACTAATGAAAAACTGTTTTTT. The gene calls are TRBV27 and TRBJ1-4; TRBD1 is a possible D gene (5 bases). Germline CDR1 and CDR2: MNHEY and SMNVEV (reference sequence). V was trimmed by 3 bases and J by 0 bases, leaving 17 bases between them. This CDR3 contains 18 residues.

The chain uses TRBV29-1 and TRBJ2-7, with 8 bases aligning to TRBD1. This CDR3 contains 14 residues. Germline CDR1 and CDR2: SQVTM and ANQGSEA. Trimming at V came to 5 bases and at J to 2 bases, leaving 8 bases not matched to a gene. The CDR3 reads CSVQGAFRPYEQYF. The CDR3 DNA reads as TGCAGCGTTCAGGGGGCTTTCAGGCCCTACGAGCAGTACTTC.

This chain connects TRBV4-2 to TRBJ2-7, with 10 positions matching TRBD1. CDR1 is LGHNA and CDR2 is YNFKEQ in the germline V gene. The J segment lost 0 bases and the V segment lost 4 bases, leaving 3 bases of the junction unmatched. The CDR3 length is 15 residues. CDR3 sequence: CASSLGTGDSYEQYF. The DNA for the CDR3 is TGTGCCAGCAGCCTTGGGACAGGGGACTCCTACGAGCAGTACTTC.

The chain has TRBV4-1 and TRBJ2-7, with TRBD2 identical over 7 bases. V dropped 0 bases and J dropped 1; count of bases not matched to a gene: 12. Germline CDR1 is MGHRA and CDR2 is YSYEKL. The CDR3 covers 18 residues. CDR3 loop: CASSQDRTRAGISYEQYF. Written as DNA, the CDR3 is TGCGCCAGCAGCCAAGATAGAACTCGAGCGGGGATTTCCTACGAGCAGTACTTC.

The rearrangement uses TRBV2 and TRBJ2-7, with TRBD2 identical over 9 bases. This CDR3 has 14 residues. V was pared by 9 bases and J by 2 bases, with 8 bases of the junction left unmatched. In germline, CDR1 is SNHLY, CDR2 FYNNEI. The chain's CDR3 is CAREKREAPYEQYF. For the CDR3, the DNA is TGTGCCAGGGAAAAGCGGGAGGCCCCCTACGAGCAGTACTTC.

As to this clone: Additional DNA sequences in this sample encode the identical CDR3. The V and J genes are TRBV9 and TRBJ2-5; possible D gene TRBD2, 5 bases. Germline values: CDR1 SGDLS, CDR2 YYNGEE. This CDR3 has 13 residues. V lost 5 bases, J lost 2 bases, and 10 bases lay in between. CDR3 nucleotides: TGTGCCAGCAGTTCGTCGGGGCAAGAGACCCAGTACTTC. It specifies CASSSSGQETQYF.

The J gene is TRBJ1-6, the V gene TRBV2; 11 bases match TRBD1. CDR1 and CDR2 (germline): SNHLY, FYNNEI. The CDR3 length is 13 residues. V was pared by 8 bases and J by 8 bases, with 2 bases of the junction left unmatched. The CDR3 is CASRGQGDSPLHF. The DNA of the CDR3 is TGTGCCAGCCGGGGACAGGGGGATTCACCCCTCCACTTT.

The chain recombines TRBV29-1 with TRBJ2-7; 8 nucleotides line up with TRBD1. The germline V gene has CDR1 SQVTM and CDR2 ANQGSEA. Unmatched junction bases numbered 10, after V lost 3 bases and J lost 6 bases. The CDR3 is 14 residues long. DNA of the CDR3: TGCAGCGTTGAGACTGGACAGGGCGAAGGCGAGCAGTACTTC. It specifies CSVETGQGEGEQYF.

V gene TRBV11-1 combines with J gene TRBJ2-7; TRBD1 is a possible D gene (6 bases). Germline values: CDR1 SGHAT, CDR2 FQDESV (reference sequence). The CDR3 extends over 13 amino acids. V shed 5 bases and J shed 5 bases, with 13 bases lying between them. In DNA, the CDR3 is TGTGCCAGCAGCATGGGACATTGGGACGAGCAGTACTTC. This gives the protein CASSMGHWDEQYF.

The V gene is TRBV6-1, the J gene TRBJ2-3, with a tentative D call TRBD2 (5 bases). This CDR3 is 14 amino acids long. V gave up 7 bases and J gave up 6 bases, with 17 bases separating them. Looked up from germline, CDR1 is MNHNS and CDR2 is SASEGT. CDR3 coding DNA: TGTGCCAGCATTCCCCCATTTCGCGGGGATACGCAGTATTTT. This sequence encodes CASIPPFRGDTQYF.